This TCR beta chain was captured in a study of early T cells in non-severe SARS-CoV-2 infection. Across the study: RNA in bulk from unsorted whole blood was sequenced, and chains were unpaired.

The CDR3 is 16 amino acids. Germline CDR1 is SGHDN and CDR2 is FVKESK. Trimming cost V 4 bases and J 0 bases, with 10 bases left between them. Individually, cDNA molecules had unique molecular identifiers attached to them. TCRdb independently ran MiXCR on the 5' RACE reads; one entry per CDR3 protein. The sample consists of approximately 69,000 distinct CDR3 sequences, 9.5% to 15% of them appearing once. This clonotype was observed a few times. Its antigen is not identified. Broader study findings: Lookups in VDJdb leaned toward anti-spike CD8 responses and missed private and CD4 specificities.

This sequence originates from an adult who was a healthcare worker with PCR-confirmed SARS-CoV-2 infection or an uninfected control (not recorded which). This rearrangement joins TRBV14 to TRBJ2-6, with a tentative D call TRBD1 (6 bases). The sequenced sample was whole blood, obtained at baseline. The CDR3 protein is CASSLRTVSGANVLTF. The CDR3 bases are TGTGCCAGCAGCCTCCGGACAGTCTCTGGGGCCAACGTCCTGACTTTC.